This entry describes one T cell receptor beta chain. Its target is unknown. This sample stems from a study of Ad26.COV2.S vaccination and SARS-CoV-2 variants. Study-level points and caveats: After vaccination, reports described spike-specific CD8+ and CD4+ T cell responses as showing substantial breadth.

CDR3 length: 17 amino acids. Germline values: CDR1 KGHDR, CDR2 SFDVKD. The sample's treatment: about 20 received Ad26.COV2.S at low or high dose, single or two shots; about 5 received placebo; per-sample allocation not given. At day 63 after the first vaccine or placebo injection, samples were drawn. SARS-CoV-2 spike from the Wuhan strain was encoded by the vaccine, an Ad26 vector. Measured with immunoSEQ multiplex PCR; TCRdb has only the in-frame clones, and not every one. This table has around 400,000 clones, 83% appearing once. This TCR was sampled from a person aged 18 to 65 who received the Ad26.COV2.S COVID-19 vaccine or a placebo. V usage is TRBV24-1 and J usage is TRBJ1-6, with TRBD1 matching 7 bases. The starting material was peripheral blood, obtained in a trial of Ad26.COV2.S vaccine versus placebo. The CDR3 spells CVQQQAAGGHRNSPLHF. The CDR3 DNA follows: TGTGTCCAACAGCAGGCGGCAGGGGGTCATCGTAATTCACCCCTCCACTTT.